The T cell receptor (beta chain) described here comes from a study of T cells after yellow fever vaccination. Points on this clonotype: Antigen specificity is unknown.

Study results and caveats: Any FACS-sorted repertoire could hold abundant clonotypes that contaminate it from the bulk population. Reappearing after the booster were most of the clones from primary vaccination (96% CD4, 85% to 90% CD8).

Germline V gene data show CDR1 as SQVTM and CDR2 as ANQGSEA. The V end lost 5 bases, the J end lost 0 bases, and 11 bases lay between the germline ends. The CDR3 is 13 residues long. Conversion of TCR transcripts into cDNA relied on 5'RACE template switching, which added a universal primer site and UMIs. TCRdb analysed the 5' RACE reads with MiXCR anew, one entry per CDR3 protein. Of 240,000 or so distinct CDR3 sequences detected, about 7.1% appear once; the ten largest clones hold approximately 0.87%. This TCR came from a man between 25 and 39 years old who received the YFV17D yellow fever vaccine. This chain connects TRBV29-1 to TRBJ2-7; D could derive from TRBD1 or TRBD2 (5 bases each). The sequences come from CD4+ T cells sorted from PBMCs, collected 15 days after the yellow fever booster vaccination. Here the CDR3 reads CSVRRDRSYEQYF. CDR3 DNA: TGCAGCGTTCGCCGGGACCGCTCCTACGAGCAGTACTTC.